This T cell receptor (beta chain) was captured in a study of shared clonotypes between healthy human individuals (dated by TCRdb to 2020 to 2022). Some background on the complete study: The cohort comprised a couple of women and a few men aged 18 to 49 years. The study deeply sequenced blood TCR repertoires of about 5 healthy adults to estimate repertoire size and the extent of clonotype sharing between individuals. Different laboratories and diverse techniques were used to prepare libraries and sequence TCR repertoires, to increase sequencing depth and limit assay-specific biases. For each donor, three plates each were used for CD4 naive and CD4 memory, two plates were used for CD8 naive, and one plate was used for CD8 memory. Per donor, leukapheresis produced somewhere between about 0.8 and 9 billion PBMCs. The paper's findings and limits, for the study overall: Across a few donors, about 5% of naive CD4, approximately 3.6% of naive CD8, 2% to 2.5% of memory CD4, and approximately 0.42% of memory CD8 clonotypes were shared. Compared with non-shared clonotypes, the clonotypes found in all four sorted-subset donors had higher generation probabilities. Because the study included only a small number of donors, the genetic and exposure-history diversity represented was limited. Incomplete sequencing was indicated by rarefaction of sorted-subset datasets, despite the large sequencing depth. Pairwise subsampling led to the expectation that sequencing depth would affect the degree of clonotype sharing among donors. Sampling was restricted to blood, and TCR repertoires in tissue are likely to differ from TCR repertoires in blood. Naive subsets generally had larger estimated clonotype richness than memory subsets did.

In its sample, this clone was seen once. The clone's antigen remains unknown. The input lacks base qualities; no much larger clone sits a single base away. Using the deep immunoSEQ assay, multiplex PCR amplified TCR CDR3 regions from genomic DNA. Extracted genomic DNA from each cell subset was distributed evenly across all wells of several immunoSEQ 96-well plates, and each plate was treated as a replicate. For sorted subsets, each replicate PCR was loaded with approximately 0.2 ug genomic DNA, equivalent to about 30,000 T cell genomes. The purified libraries were quantified using a Qubit 3.0 fluorometer, sized with a Bioanalyzer 2100, and then quantified again using the KAPA Library Quantification kit. Each immunoSEQ 96-well plate was sequenced on its own single-read 150-cycle Illumina NextSeq 550 flow cell. On the study's bioinformatics: The immunoSEQ output contained only junctional sequences without quality scores, so filtering could not match that applied to full-length reads. Sequences were annotated with PyIR, a Python wrapper for IgBLAST v1.9, and V/J genes and CDR3 were assigned using IMGT germline references. Reads with weak V/J assignments (E-value above 1e-6), missing CDR3, stop codons, out-of-frame junctions, or ambiguous translated residues were removed. V3J clonotypes were defined as sequences sharing the same inferred V gene, J gene, and CDR3 amino acid sequence. The percentage overlap between two repertoires was calculated by dividing the number of shared unique clonotypes by the size of the smaller repertoire. RTK rarefaction, the Chao1 estimator, and Recon v2.1 estimates of unobserved clonotypes were used to assess repertoire richness. For all TCRbeta clonotypes obtained by the gDNA method from a few donors, generation probabilities were computed with OLGA. TCRdb holds this immuneACCESS table with in-frame rearrangements only. Some clones are missing; in checked studies, unresolved V genes explain under half, and the rest has no known cause. D and trimming were read from the DNA, whereas the V and J calls and clone size are those reported in that table. This sample comprises some 2.3 million clones, more than 80% of them detected only once. The leading ten clones occupy 0.39% of the sample.

The donors were healthy, HIV-negative adults with no recently reported acute infections or vaccinations. All donors were Caucasian adults living in Nashville, Tennessee, USA. Magnetic negative selection was used to enrich CD4+ T cells, after which naive cells were positively selected on CD45RA and the negative fraction became the memory subset. After blood collection by leukapheresis, PBMCs were isolated using Ficoll-Histopaque density gradient centrifugation and then cryopreserved in the vapor phase of liquid nitrogen. Purity and quantity of every magnetically sorted T cell population were checked by analytical flow cytometry. Each sorted fraction had its genomic DNA isolated and then quantified by UV absorbance on a Nanodrop 2000c. The germline V gene encodes CDR1 GTSNPN and CDR2 SVGIG (reference sequence). From its cysteine to its phenylalanine, the CDR3 spans 12 amino acids. Only the CDR3 region is kept as DNA, spanning 36 bases read in frame from base 1. The trim is 5 bases for V and 1 base for J, with a gap of 9 bases between the germline ends.

Recombination connected TRBV30 to TRBJ2-7; no confident D gene assignment can be made. This sequence originates from a young man in good health. Some clones in this sample may be carry-over from other donors' samples. Material for sequencing was naive CD4+ T cells from PBMCs. This specimen's cell subset or site label, interpreted: CD45RA+ positively selected. The nucleotides read TGTGCCTGGTGGGCAGATTCCTACGAGCAGTACTTC. This sequence encodes CAWWADSYEQYF.